These T cell receptor beta chains were read from a single sample in a study of esophageal squamous cell carcinoma under preoperative chemotherapy. TCRdb used MiXCR to reprocess the PCR reads, holding one entry per CDR3 protein. This table has fewer than 16,000 distinct CDR3 sequences, 60% appearing once. The specimen was obtained from a patient given preoperative chemotherapy. The source of these receptors is a human donor with esophageal squamous cell carcinoma. The donor label of this sample is uncertain. Each CDR3 is given with its conserved first and last residue. A D gene is named only where the DNA matches it firmly. Rows give clone size only sometimes, using once, few, many, or a class for an expanded clone.

>16|TRBJ2-4|TRBD2|-|TRBV6-1
TGTGCCAGCACCCCGACGGGGGGGAGGGCCAAAAACATGCAGTATTTC
CASTPTGGRAKNMQYF
>14|TRBJ2-1|TRBD1|-|TRBV11-1
TGTGCCAGCAGCTTCGGACAGGCTCAAGAGACCCAGTTCTTC
CASSFGQAQETQFF
>16|TRBJ2-7|-|-|TRBV6-4
TGTGCCAGCAGGGGTTCCCGGGCCGGTCACACAGATACGCAGTACTTC
CASRGSRAGHTDTQYF
>17|TRBJ2-7|TRBD2|medium-sized|TRBV11-2
TGTGCCAGCAGCCGAACGCTGCTAGCGGGAGAAAGGGGTGAGCAGTACTTC
CASSRTLLAGERGEQYF
>13|TRBJ2-7|-|-|TRBV6-5
TGTGCCAGCAGTTCGACAGGACCCTACGAGCAGTACTTC
CASSSTGPYEQYF
>15|TRBJ1-1|TRBD1|-|TRBV10-1
TGCGCCAGCAGTGATGCCGGGACAGCTAACACTGAAGACTTCTTT
CASSDAGTANTEDFF
>13|TRBJ2-3|-|-|TRBV7-8
TGTGCCAGCAGCTTAGTAAAGGGAGATACGCAGTATTTT
CASSLVKGDTQYF
>15|TRBJ2-1|TRBD2|-|TRBV12-3/TRBV12-4
TGTGCCAGCAGTTTCGGGAGCGGGAAGTACAATGAGCAGTTCTTC
CASSFGSGKYNEQFF
>15|TRBJ2-2|-|-|TRBV6-5
TGTGCCAGCAGTTATGGGCAGCCGAACACCGGGGAGCTGTTTTTT
CASSYGQPNTGELFF
>16|TRBJ2-1|TRBD2|-|TRBV27
TGTGCCAGCAGTTTATCAAGCGGGAGAATCTACAATGAGCAGTTCTTC
CASSLSSGRIYNEQFF
>16|TRBJ2-3|-|-|TRBV6-1
TGTGCCAGCAGACCCCCAGGGGGGAGTGCCAAAGATACTCAGTATTTT
CASRPPGGSAKDTQYF
>15|TRBJ2-7|-|-|TRBV6-1
TGTGCCAGCAGTGCGGAAGATGCGAGCTACGATGCGCAGTACTTC
CASSAEDASYDAQYF
>16|TRBJ2-3|-|-|TRBV6-1
TGTGCCAGCAGGGGGCTAGGGGGGAGTGGCCCAGATACGCAGTATTTT
CASRGLGGSGPDTQYF
>15|TRBJ2-1|-|-|TRBV12-3/TRBV12-4
TGTGCCAGCAGTTCCGGGACCGGGGCTGGGAATGAGCAGTTCTTC
CASSSGTGAGNEQFF
>15|TRBJ2-6|TRBD2|few|TRBV6-1
TGTGCCAGCAGTGGTTTAGCGGGCCGGGCCAACGTCCAGTATTTC
CASSGLAGRANVQYF
>15|TRBJ2-3|TRBD1|-|TRBV6-1
TGTGCCAGCGGCCCCGAACAGGGGGGCACCGGGGCGCAGTATTTT
CASGPEQGGTGAQYF
>15|TRBJ2-1|TRBD1|medium-sized|TRBV12-3/TRBV12-4
TGTGCCAGCAGTTCATCCGGGACAGGGTCGGATGAGCAGTTCTTC
CASSSSGTGSDEQFF
>14|TRBJ2-3|-|-|TRBV6-1
TGTGCCAGCAGGGGGCTGGGAGCCCCAGACATGCAGTATTTT
CASRGLGAPDMQYF
>15|TRBJ2-3|-|-|TRBV6-6
TGTGCCAGCAGTTTACCAGGGCCGCTCCCAGATACGCAGTATTTT
CASSLPGPLPDTQYF
>14|TRBJ1-5|-|-|TRBV6-1
TGTGCCAGCACCCCTGCAGGCGGCAATCAGCCCCAGCATTTT
CASTPAGGNQPQHF
>15|TRBJ2-1|TRBD1|-|TRBV6-1
TGTGCCAGCAGTGAAGGCAGGGGGAAATACAAGGAGCTGTTCTTC
CASSEGRGKYKELFF
>16|TRBJ2-1|TRBD2|-|TRBV6-1
TGTGCCAGCAGCGAAGGGGGCGGGAGGGCTTGGGGTGAGCAGTTCTTC
CASSEGGGRAWGEQFF
>15|TRBJ2-7|TRBD2|-|TRBV6-1
TGTGCCAGCAAGAAGGGACTAGCGGAGAACTACGAGCAGTACTTC
CASKKGLAENYEQYF